This T cell receptor (beta chain) was profiled in a study of blood T cell repertoires in COVID-19. Study-wide context: COVID-19 samples collected from the United States, Italy and Spain covered acute and convalescent phases.

Sequencing was performed with immunoSEQ multiplex PCR; in TCRdb, only in-frame clones are kept and a portion is missing. The table has about 220,000 clones, just over 85% seen once. Germline V CDR1 and CDR2: KGHSH, LQKENI. The CDR3 length is 14 residues. The V segment lost 1 base and the J segment 2 bases; nucleotides outside the gene matches: 2. Assignment of participants to cohorts was predicated upon participant-reported clinical history. What was sequenced was PBMCs or T cells enriched from blood (not recorded which). The V call is TRBV18, the J call TRBJ2-7; 7 bases line up with TRBD2. This receptor was identified in a woman aged 45 to 65 with acute COVID-19. CDR3 sequence: CASSPRTSPYEQYF. DNA for the CDR3: TGTGCCAGCTCACCACGGACTAGTCCCTACGAGCAGTACTTC.